This is a list of T cell receptor beta chains from one sample in a study of blood T cells in healthy people across ages. One entry per CDR3 protein, called by TCRdb with MiXCR from the 5' RACE reads. The table records around 700,000 distinct CDR3 sequences, around 25% of them present only once. These data were also filed under a second study, of T cells of mothers and their children.

Sequenced material: blood. These TCRs come from a boy aged 5-17 years in good health. The CDR3 runs from the conserved cysteine through the conserved F or W. Fields, in order: D gene, J gene, clone size, V gene, CDR3 DNA, CDR3 protein. A D gene is named only where the DNA matches it firmly. The size field is filled for only some rows; it gives once, few, many or a size class.

d_call: NA
j_call: TRBJ1-6
clone_size: few
v_call: TRBV4-3
cdr3_nt: TGCGCCAGCAGCCAAGACAGGGTACTCGATTCACCCCTCCACTTT
cdr3_aa: CASSQDRVLDSPLHF

d_call: TRBD1
j_call: TRBJ2-6
clone_size: NA
v_call: TRBV12-3/TRBV12-4
cdr3_nt: TGTGCCAGCGGGACAGGGTCCGGAGCTGGGGCCAACGTCCTGACTTTC
cdr3_aa: CASGTGSGAGANVLTF

d_call: NA
j_call: TRBJ1-4
clone_size: few
v_call: TRBV3-1
cdr3_nt: TGTGCCAGCAGCCAAGATAAGGGGGTCCGGGAAAAACTGTTTTTT
cdr3_aa: CASSQDKGVREKLFF

d_call: TRBD1
j_call: TRBJ1-5
clone_size: NA
v_call: TRBV6-2/TRBV6-3
cdr3_nt: TGTGCCAGCAGACTAGACAGGGTGAATCAGCCCCAGCATTTT
cdr3_aa: CASRLDRVNQPQHF

d_call: TRBD1
j_call: TRBJ1-2
clone_size: NA
v_call: TRBV12-3/TRBV12-4
cdr3_nt: TGTGCCACTGTGCCGGGACAGCAAAATGGCTGCACCTTC
cdr3_aa: CATVPGQQNGCTF

d_call: TRBD2
j_call: TRBJ2-7
clone_size: few
v_call: TRBV10-3
cdr3_nt: TGTGCCATCACGCAAGCGGGGGGTCCGGGCGAGCAGTACTTC
cdr3_aa: CAITQAGGPGEQYF

d_call: NA
j_call: TRBJ2-3
clone_size: few
v_call: TRBV28
cdr3_nt: TGTGCTAGCAATAACCGGGACCTCACAGATACGCAGTATTTT
cdr3_aa: CASNNRDLTDTQYF

d_call: TRBD2
j_call: TRBJ2-1
clone_size: NA
v_call: TRBV12-3/TRBV12-4
cdr3_nt: TGTGCCAGCAGTTTATCCCGGGGAGGGTACAATGAGCAGTTCTTC
cdr3_aa: CASSLSRGGYNEQFF

d_call: NA
j_call: TRBJ2-1
clone_size: NA
v_call: TRBV14
cdr3_nt: TGTGCCAGCAGCCCTGACTACAACTCCTACAATGAGCAGTTCTTC
cdr3_aa: CASSPDYNSYNEQFF

d_call: TRBD2
j_call: TRBJ2-5
clone_size: NA
v_call: TRBV28
cdr3_nt: TGTGCCAGCAGTTTGTCGGAGCGGGAGGTAGTTAAAGAGACCCAGTACTTC
cdr3_aa: CASSLSEREVVKETQYF

d_call: NA
j_call: TRBJ1-2
clone_size: few
v_call: TRBV12-3/TRBV12-4
cdr3_nt: TGTGCCAGCAGTACCCGGGGAGACAGCTATGGCTACACCTTC
cdr3_aa: CASSTRGDSYGYTF

d_call: NA
j_call: TRBJ2-2
clone_size: few
v_call: TRBV28
cdr3_nt: TGTGCCAGCAGTTTTCCGCGCCAAAGCGCGAACACCGGGGAGCTGTTTTTT
cdr3_aa: CASSFPRQSANTGELFF

d_call: NA
j_call: TRBJ1-1
clone_size: few
v_call: TRBV5-1
cdr3_nt: TGCGCCAGCAGCTTGGGGTGGCGGAACATGAACACTGAAGCTTTCTTT
cdr3_aa: CASSLGWRNMNTEAFF

d_call: TRBD1
j_call: TRBJ2-7
clone_size: few
v_call: TRBV27
cdr3_nt: TGTGCCAGCAGTCCAGGACAGGGCCCCGAGTACGAGCAGTACTTC
cdr3_aa: CASSPGQGPEYEQYF

d_call: NA
j_call: TRBJ2-1
clone_size: NA
v_call: TRBV29-1
cdr3_nt: TGCAGCGTTGAAGATTGGGGTGTGAGCTCCTACAATGAGCAGTTCTTC
cdr3_aa: CSVEDWGVSSYNEQFF

d_call: NA
j_call: TRBJ2-2
clone_size: NA
v_call: TRBV9
cdr3_nt: TGTGCCAGCAGCGTAGGGGGGCACACCGGGGAGCTGTTTTTT
cdr3_aa: CASSVGGHTGELFF

d_call: NA
j_call: TRBJ2-7
clone_size: few
v_call: TRBV6-2/TRBV6-3
cdr3_nt: TGTGCCAGCAGTTACCCTCTGGTTACCTACGAGCAGTACTTC
cdr3_aa: CASSYPLVTYEQYF

d_call: NA
j_call: TRBJ2-5
clone_size: few
v_call: TRBV29-1
cdr3_nt: TGCAGCGTTGAAAGCGGCGAAGAGACCCAGTACTTC
cdr3_aa: CSVESGEETQYF

d_call: NA
j_call: TRBJ2-2
clone_size: NA
v_call: TRBV5-1
cdr3_nt: TGCGCCAGCAGCTCGAACTATAAGAGGGACACCGGGGAGCTGTTTTTT
cdr3_aa: CASSSNYKRDTGELFF

d_call: TRBD2
j_call: TRBJ2-1
clone_size: NA
v_call: TRBV7-8
cdr3_nt: TGTGCCAGCAGCAAGACTAGCGGGGATTACAATGAGCAGTTCTTC
cdr3_aa: CASSKTSGDYNEQFF

d_call: TRBD2
j_call: TRBJ2-5
clone_size: few
v_call: TRBV24-1
cdr3_nt: TGTGCCACCAGTGATTCGTTTAAAAGCGGGAACGAGGAGACCCAGTACTTC
cdr3_aa: CATSDSFKSGNEETQYF

d_call: NA
j_call: TRBJ2-7
clone_size: NA
v_call: TRBV18
cdr3_nt: TGTGCCAGCTCCGGAGAGGCAGGAGAGTACTACGAGCAGTACTTC
cdr3_aa: CASSGEAGEYYEQYF

d_call: NA
j_call: TRBJ1-4
clone_size: NA
v_call: TRBV7-2
cdr3_nt: TGTGCCAGCAGCACGCGACTGGGTAATGAAAAACTGTTTTTT
cdr3_aa: CASSTRLGNEKLFF

d_call: NA
j_call: TRBJ2-7
clone_size: few
v_call: TRBV20-1
cdr3_nt: TGCAGTGGATGGAAGAGCTCCTACGAGCAGTACTTC
cdr3_aa: CSGWKSSYEQYF

d_call: NA
j_call: TRBJ2-1
clone_size: NA
v_call: TRBV29-1
cdr3_nt: TGCAGCGTTGGACACGGGCGGTACAGTGAGCAGTTCTTC
cdr3_aa: CSVGHGRYSEQFF

d_call: NA
j_call: TRBJ2-3
clone_size: few
v_call: TRBV2
cdr3_nt: TGTGCCAGCAGTGAAGCGCGAGGTGAACCCCCAGATACGCAGTATTTT
cdr3_aa: CASSEARGEPPDTQYF

d_call: NA
j_call: TRBJ2-7
clone_size: few
v_call: TRBV28
cdr3_nt: TGTGCCAGCAGTGAACGGAAGTCCTACGAGCAGTACTTC
cdr3_aa: CASSERKSYEQYF

d_call: TRBD2
j_call: TRBJ2-1
clone_size: few
v_call: TRBV20-1
cdr3_nt: TGCAGTGCCCTTTCGGGACTAGCGTTCCCGCCAAGCTCCTACAATGAGCAGTTCTTC
cdr3_aa: CSALSGLAFPPSSYNEQFF

d_call: NA
j_call: TRBJ1-4
clone_size: few
v_call: TRBV7-9
cdr3_nt: TGTGCCAGCAGCAAGGGGCAGGTCCACTACGGGGCAACTAATGAAAAACTGTTTTTT
cdr3_aa: CASSKGQVHYGATNEKLFF

d_call: NA
j_call: TRBJ2-5
clone_size: NA
v_call: TRBV29-1
cdr3_nt: TGCAGCGTTGTTCAGAATACCCAAGAGACCCAGTACTTC
cdr3_aa: CSVVQNTQETQYF

d_call: NA
j_call: TRBJ1-1
clone_size: NA
v_call: TRBV25-1
cdr3_nt: TGTGCCAGCAGTGAGGCGAACACTGAAGCTTTCTTT
cdr3_aa: CASSEANTEAFF